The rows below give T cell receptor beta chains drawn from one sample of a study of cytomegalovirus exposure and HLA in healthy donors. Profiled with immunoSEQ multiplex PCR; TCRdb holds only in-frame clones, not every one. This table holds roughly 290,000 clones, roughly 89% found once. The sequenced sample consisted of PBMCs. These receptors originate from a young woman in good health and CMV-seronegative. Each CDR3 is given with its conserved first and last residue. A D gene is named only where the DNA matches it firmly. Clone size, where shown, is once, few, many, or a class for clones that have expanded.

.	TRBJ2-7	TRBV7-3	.	TGTGCCAGCAGCTTAGACGGGGGTCCCTACGAGCAGTACTTC	CASSLDGGPYEQYF
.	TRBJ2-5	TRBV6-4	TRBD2	TGTGCCAGCAGTGAAATAGCGGGAGCCCAAGAGACCCAGTACTTC	CASSEIAGAQETQYF
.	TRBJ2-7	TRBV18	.	TGTGCCAGCTCACACATAATTTACGAGCAGTACTTC	CASSHIIYEQYF
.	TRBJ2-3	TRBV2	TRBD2	TGTGCCAGCAGTGAGTGGGGACTAGCGGGGGGGCCAGATACGCAGTATTTT	CASSEWGLAGGPDTQYF
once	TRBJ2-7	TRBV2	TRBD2	TGTGCCAGCAGTGAAGCGGCGGGGGGGGGCTACGAGCAGTACTTC	CASSEAAGGGYEQYF
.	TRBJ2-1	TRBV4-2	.	TGTGCCAGCAGCCAAGTTCTGGCGGGGGCCCCCGGGAATGAGCAGTTCTTC	CASSQVLAGAPGNEQFF
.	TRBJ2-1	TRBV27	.	TGTGCCAGCAGTTATGGGGCAAACTACAATGAGCAGTTCTTC	CASSYGANYNEQFF
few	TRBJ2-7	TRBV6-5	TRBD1	TGTGCCAGCAGAACCGGGACAGGGGGTTTCGAGCAGTACTTC	CASRTGTGGFEQYF
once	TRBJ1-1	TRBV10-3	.	TGTGCCACAACCTACGACAGGCCGAACACTGAAGCTTTCTTT	CATTYDRPNTEAFF
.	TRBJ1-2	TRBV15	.	TGTGCCACCAGCAGAGATGCGGATTTTTATGGCTACACCTTC	CATSRDADFYGYTF
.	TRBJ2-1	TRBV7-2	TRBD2	TGTGCCAGCAGCCTCAGGGCCGGGACTAGCGCCTACAATGAGCAGTTCTTC	CASSLRAGTSAYNEQFF
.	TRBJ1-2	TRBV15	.	TGTGCCACCAGCAGAGTGGTGCGGGACCACTATGGCTACACCTTC	CATSRVVRDHYGYTF
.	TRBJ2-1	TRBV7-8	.	TGTGCCAGCAGCCCCACCGGGGGGCCTAATGAGCAGTTCTTC	CASSPTGGPNEQFF
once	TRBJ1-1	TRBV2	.	TGTGCCAGCAGTGCCCTACAGGGTCGGGCTTTCTTT	CASSALQGRAFF
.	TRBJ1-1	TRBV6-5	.	TGTGCCAGCAGTTACGAGGGGAACACTGAAGCTTTCTTT	CASSYEGNTEAFF
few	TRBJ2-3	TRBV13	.	TGTGCCAGCAGTTCCCGGGATTTTCCCACAGATACGCAGTATTTT	CASSSRDFPTDTQYF
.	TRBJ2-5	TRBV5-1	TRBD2	TGCGCCAGCAGCTGGACTAGCGGGGGGTTAAAAGAGACCCAGTACTTC	CASSWTSGGLKETQYF
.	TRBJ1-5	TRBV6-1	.	TGTGCCAGCAGTGGCCCTCGAGACAGATATAGCAATCAGCCCCAGCATTTT	CASSGPRDRYSNQPQHF
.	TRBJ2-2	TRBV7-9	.	TGTGCCAGCAGCCCTGAGACTAACACCGGGGAGCTGTTTTTT	CASSPETNTGELFF
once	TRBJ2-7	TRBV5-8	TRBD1	TGTGCCAGCAGCTTCGACAGGGGGCAATACGAGCAGTACTTC	CASSFDRGQYEQYF
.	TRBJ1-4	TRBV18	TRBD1	TGTGCCAGCTCAAGACAGGGGGGGAATGAAAAACTGTTTTTT	CASSRQGGNEKLFF
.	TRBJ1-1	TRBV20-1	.	TGCAGTGCTGGGCTGAACACTGAAGCTTTCTTT	CSAGLNTEAFF
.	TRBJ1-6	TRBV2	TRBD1	TGTGCTACGTCCCGGGACAGGGGGCTTCATTCACCCCTCCACTTT	CATSRDRGLHSPLHF
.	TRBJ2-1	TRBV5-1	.	TGCGCCAGCAGCTTGGACCCGGGGTCCTACAATGAGCAGTTCTTC	CASSLDPGSYNEQFF
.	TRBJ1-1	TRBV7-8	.	TGTGCCAGCAGCTTAGTTGGGCCACAGAGTGAAGCTTTCTTT	CASSLVGPQSEAFF
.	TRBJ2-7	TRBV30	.	TGTGCCTGGAGTAACAGTCAATACGAGCAGTACTTC	CAWSNSQYEQYF
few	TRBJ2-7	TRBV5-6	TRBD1	TGTGCCAGCAGCTTGGATTGGAGGACAGGGAGGTTCTACGAGCAGTACTTC	CASSLDWRTGRFYEQYF
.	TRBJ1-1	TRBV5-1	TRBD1	TGCGCCAGCAGCGTTACAGGGGGCGGAGGCTCTGAAGCTTTCTTT	CASSVTGGGGSEAFF
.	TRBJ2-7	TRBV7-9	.	TGTTCCAGCAGCTCCAGGGTTTACGAGCAGTACTTC	CSSSSRVYEQYF
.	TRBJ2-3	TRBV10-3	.	TGTGCCATCACCCTGGAAGGGGATCGGGATACGCAGTATTTT	CAITLEGDRDTQYF
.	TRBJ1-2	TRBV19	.	TGTGCCAGTAGTATTGGCTCGCCTTACCGGGATCCAAACTATGGCTACACCTTC	CASSIGSPYRDPNYGYTF
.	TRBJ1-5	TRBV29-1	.	TGCAGCGTTAGGGGTGATAGCAATCAGCCCCAGCATTTT	CSVRGDSNQPQHF
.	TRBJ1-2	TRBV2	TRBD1	TGTGCCAGCAGTGGACAGGGGGCAAGTGGCTACACCTTC	CASSGQGASGYTF
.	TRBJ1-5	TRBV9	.	TGTGCCAGCGGGAGCGGGTTCAATCAGCCCCAGCATTTT	CASGSGFNQPQHF
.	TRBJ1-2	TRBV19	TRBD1	TGTGCCAGTAGTTCGGGACAGTCACAGGGCTACACCTTC	CASSSGQSQGYTF
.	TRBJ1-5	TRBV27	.	TGTGCCAGCAGTTTATCCGGGGGGCCGGGTCAGCCCCAGCATTTT	CASSLSGGPGQPQHF
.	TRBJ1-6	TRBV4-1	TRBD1	TGCGCCAGCAGCCCGCCGGGACAGATCAATTCACCCCTCCACTTT	CASSPPGQINSPLHF
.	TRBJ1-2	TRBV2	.	TGTGCCAGCAGTGAAGCTGTTGGATTAGGGGCGGCGAACTATGGCTACACCTTC	CASSEAVGLGAANYGYTF
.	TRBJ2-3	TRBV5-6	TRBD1	TGTGCCAGCAGCCGGGGGACAGGGCCGCAGTATTTT	CASSRGTGPQYF
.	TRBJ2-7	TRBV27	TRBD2	TGTGCCAGCAGTGGGACTAGCGGGGGGTACGAGCAGTACTTC	CASSGTSGGYEQYF
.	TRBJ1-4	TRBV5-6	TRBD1	TGTGCCAGCAGCTCCCTCGACAGGGCCCCTAATGAAAAACTGTTTTTT	CASSSLDRAPNEKLFF
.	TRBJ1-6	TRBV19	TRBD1	TGTGCCAGTAGTACGACAGGGCCGGCTTCTACACCCCTCCACTTT	CASSTTGPASTPLHF